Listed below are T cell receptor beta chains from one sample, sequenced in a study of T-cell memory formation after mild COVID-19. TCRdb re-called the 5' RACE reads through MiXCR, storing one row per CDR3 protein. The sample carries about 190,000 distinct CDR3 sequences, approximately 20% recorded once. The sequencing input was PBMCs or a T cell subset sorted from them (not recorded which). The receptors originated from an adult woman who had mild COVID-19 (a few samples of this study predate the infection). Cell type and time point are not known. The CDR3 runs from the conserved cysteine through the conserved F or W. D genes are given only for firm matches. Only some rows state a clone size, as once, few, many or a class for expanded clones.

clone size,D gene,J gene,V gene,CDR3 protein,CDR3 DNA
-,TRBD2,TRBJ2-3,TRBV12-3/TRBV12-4,CASSPGLATGKQYF,TGTGCCAGCAGTCCGGGACTAGCGACCGGTAAGCAGTATTTT
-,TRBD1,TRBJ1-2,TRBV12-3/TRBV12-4,CASSLTGGGGYGYTF,TGTGCCAGCAGTTTAACAGGGGGTGGAGGCTATGGCTACACCTTC
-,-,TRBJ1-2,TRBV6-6,CASSYMAGAGLHYGYTF,TGTGCCAGCAGTTACATGGCAGGGGCCGGTCTACACTATGGCTACACCTTC
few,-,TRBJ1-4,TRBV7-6,CASSQGQSSNEKLFF,TGTGCCAGCAGCCAAGGACAGTCTTCTAATGAAAAACTGTTTTTT
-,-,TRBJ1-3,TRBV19,CASSNQGQLPGNTIYF,TGTGCCAGTAGTAATCAGGGCCAGCTGCCTGGAAACACCATATATTTT
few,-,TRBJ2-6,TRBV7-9,CASSLVGANVLTF,TGTGCCAGCAGCTTAGTTGGGGCCAACGTCCTGACTTTC
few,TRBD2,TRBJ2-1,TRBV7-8,CASSLTEASGEQFF,TGTGCCAGCAGCCTCACGGAGGCTAGCGGGGAGCAGTTCTTC
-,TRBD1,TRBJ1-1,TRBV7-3,CASSPGQGITEAFF,TGTGCCAGCAGCCCGGGACAGGGGATAACTGAAGCTTTCTTT
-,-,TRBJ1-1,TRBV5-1,CASTTAGSNTEAFF,TGCGCCAGCACGACAGCAGGGAGCAACACTGAAGCTTTCTTT
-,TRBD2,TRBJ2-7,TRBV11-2,CASSPKGLAGKTTYEQYF,TGTGCCAGCTCACCCAAGGGGCTAGCGGGGAAAACCACCTACGAGCAGTACTTC
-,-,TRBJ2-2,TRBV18,CASSPPNNLDTGELFF,TGTGCCAGCTCACCACCTAATAACCTGGACACCGGGGAGCTGTTTTTT
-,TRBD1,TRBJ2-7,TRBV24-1,CATSGQVDSYEQYF,TGTGCCACCTCTGGACAGGTCGATTCCTACGAGCAGTACTTC
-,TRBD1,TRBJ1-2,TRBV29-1,CSVGNRDRGF,TGCAGCGTTGGCAACCGGGACAGGGGCTTC
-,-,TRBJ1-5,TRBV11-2,CASSYAGQPQHF,TGTGCCAGCAGCTACGCAGGGCAGCCCCAGCATTTT
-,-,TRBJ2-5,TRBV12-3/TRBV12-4,CASSPYGDPPETQYF,TGTGCCAGCAGTCCTTACGGGGACCCCCCGGAGACCCAGTACTTC
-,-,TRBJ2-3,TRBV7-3,CASSPGQSTDTQYF,TGTGCCAGCAGTCCCGGACAGAGCACAGATACGCAGTATTTT
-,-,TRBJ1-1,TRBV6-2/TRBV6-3,CASTNPVSQAFF,TGTGCCAGCACCAACCCGGTCAGCCAAGCTTTCTTT
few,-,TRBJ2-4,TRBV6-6,CASSYSGLEGELNIQYF,TGTGCCAGCAGTTACTCCGGACTGGAGGGGGAACTGAACATTCAGTACTTC
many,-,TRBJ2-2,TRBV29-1,CSAPLVGMAGELFF,TGCAGCGCCCCTTTAGTGGGAATGGCCGGGGAGCTGTTTTTT
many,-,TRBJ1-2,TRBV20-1,CSAPVGGVDGYTF,TGCAGTGCCCCGGTCGGAGGGGTGGATGGCTACACCTTC
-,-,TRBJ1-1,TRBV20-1,CSARWDYTEAFF,TGCAGCGCGAGATGGGATTACACTGAAGCTTTCTTT
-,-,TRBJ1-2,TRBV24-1,CATSDPATGGYTF,TGTGCCACCAGTGATCCCGCGACAGGAGGCTACACCTTC
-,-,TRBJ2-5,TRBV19,CASSTSGVTRETQYF,TGTGCCAGTAGTACTTCGGGGGTGACTCGAGAGACCCAGTACTTC
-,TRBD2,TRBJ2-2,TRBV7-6,CASSLGPVAGLELFF,TGTGCCAGCAGCTTAGGGCCAGTAGCGGGACTCGAGCTGTTTTTT
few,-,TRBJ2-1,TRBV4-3,CASSQRTHYNEQFF,TGCGCCAGCAGCCAAAGGACGCATTACAATGAGCAGTTCTTC
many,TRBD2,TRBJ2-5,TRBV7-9,CASSVAGGETQYF,TGTGCCAGCAGCGTAGCGGGAGGCGAGACCCAGTACTTC